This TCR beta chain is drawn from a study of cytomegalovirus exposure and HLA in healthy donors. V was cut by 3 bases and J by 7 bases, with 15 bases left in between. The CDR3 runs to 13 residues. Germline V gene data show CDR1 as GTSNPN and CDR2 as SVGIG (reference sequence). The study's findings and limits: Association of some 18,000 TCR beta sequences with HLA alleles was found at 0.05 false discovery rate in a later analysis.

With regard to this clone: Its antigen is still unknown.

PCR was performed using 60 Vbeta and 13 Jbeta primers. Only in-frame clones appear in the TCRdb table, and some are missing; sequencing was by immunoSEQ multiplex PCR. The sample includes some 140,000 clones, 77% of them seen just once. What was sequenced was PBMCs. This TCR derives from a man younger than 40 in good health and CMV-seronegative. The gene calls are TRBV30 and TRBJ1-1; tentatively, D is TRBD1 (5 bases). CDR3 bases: TGTGCCTGGAGCCCCTGGACAAGTGTTGAAGCTTTCTTT. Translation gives CAWSPWTSVEAFF. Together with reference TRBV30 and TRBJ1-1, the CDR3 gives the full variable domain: SQTIHQWPATLVQPVGSPLSLECTVEGTSNPNLYWYRQAAGRGLQLLFYSVGIGQISSEVPQNLSASRPQDRQFILSSKKLLLSDSGFYLCAWSPWTSVEAFFGQGTRLTVV.